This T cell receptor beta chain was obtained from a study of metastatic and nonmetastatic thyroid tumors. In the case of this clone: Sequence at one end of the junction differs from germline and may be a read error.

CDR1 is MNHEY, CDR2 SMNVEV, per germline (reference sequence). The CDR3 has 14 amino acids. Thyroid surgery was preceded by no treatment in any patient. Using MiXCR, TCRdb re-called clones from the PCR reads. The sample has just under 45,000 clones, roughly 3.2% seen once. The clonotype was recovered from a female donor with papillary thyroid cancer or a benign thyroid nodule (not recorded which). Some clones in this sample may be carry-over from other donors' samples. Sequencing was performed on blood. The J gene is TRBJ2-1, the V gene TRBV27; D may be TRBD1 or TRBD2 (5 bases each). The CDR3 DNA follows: TGTGTCAGCAGTCCCCGGGACGTTTACAATGAGCAGTTCTTC. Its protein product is CVSSPRDVYNEQFF.